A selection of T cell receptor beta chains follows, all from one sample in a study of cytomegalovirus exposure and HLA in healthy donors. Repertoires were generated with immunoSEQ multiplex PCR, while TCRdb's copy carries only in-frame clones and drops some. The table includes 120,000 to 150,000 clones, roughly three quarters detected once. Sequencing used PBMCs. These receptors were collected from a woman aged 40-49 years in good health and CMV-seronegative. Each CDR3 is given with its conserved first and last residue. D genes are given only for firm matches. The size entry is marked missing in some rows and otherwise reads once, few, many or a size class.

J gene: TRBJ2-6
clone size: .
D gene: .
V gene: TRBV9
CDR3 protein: CASSVAPGLWSGANVLTF
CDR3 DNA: TGTGCCAGCAGCGTAGCTCCCGGGTTATGGTCTGGGGCCAACGTCCTGACTTTC

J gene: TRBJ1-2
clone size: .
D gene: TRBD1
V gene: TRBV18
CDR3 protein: CASSGTVIGYTF
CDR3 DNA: TGTGCCAGCTCGGGGACAGTGATAGGCTACACCTTC

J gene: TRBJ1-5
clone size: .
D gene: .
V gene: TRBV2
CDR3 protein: CAGRRDSNQPQHF
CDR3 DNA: TGTGCCGGCAGGAGGGATAGCAATCAGCCCCAGCATTTT

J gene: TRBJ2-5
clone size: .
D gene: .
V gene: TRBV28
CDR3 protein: CASSRQPPPTQYF
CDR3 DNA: TGTGCCAGCAGTCGACAGCCCCCTCCGACCCAGTACTTC

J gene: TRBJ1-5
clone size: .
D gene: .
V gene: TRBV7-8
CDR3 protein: CASSPRQRYSNQPQHF
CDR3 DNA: TGTGCCAGCAGCCCCCGACAGCGATATAGCAATCAGCCCCAGCATTTT

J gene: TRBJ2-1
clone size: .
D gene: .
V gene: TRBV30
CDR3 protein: CAWSAPVGQPYNEQFF
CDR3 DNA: TGTGCCTGGAGTGCGCCTGTGGGGCAGCCCTACAATGAGCAGTTCTTC

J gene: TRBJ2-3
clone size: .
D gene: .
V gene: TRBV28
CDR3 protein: CASSTDSPPRDTQYF
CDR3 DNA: TGTGCCAGTAGTACAGACAGCCCTCCTCGGGATACGCAGTATTTT

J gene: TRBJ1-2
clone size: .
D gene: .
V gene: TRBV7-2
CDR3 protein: CASSLPQMERGYTF
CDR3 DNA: TGTGCCAGCAGCTTACCCCAAATGGAGAGAGGCTACACCTTC

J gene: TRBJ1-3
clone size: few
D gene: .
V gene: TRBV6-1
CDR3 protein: CASSEAHRSSGNTIYF
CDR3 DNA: TGTGCCAGCAGTGAGGCTCACCGGAGCTCTGGAAACACCATATATTTT

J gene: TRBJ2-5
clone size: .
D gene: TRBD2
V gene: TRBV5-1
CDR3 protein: CASSPGGVETRYF
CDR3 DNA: TGCGCCAGCAGCCCGGGGGGGGTAGAGACCCGGTACTTC

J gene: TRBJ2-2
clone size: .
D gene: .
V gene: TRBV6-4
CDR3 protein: CASRGIEEAGELFF
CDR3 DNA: TGTGCCAGCAGAGGGATAGAGGAGGCCGGGGAGCTGTTTTTT

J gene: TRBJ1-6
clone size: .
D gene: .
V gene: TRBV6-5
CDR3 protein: CASSEGAKSSPLHF
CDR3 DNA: TGTGCCAGCAGTGAAGGGGCAAAAAGTTCACCCCTCCACTTT

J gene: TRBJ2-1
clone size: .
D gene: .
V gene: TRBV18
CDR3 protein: CASSPNIEGDEQFF
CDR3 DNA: TGTGCCAGCTCACCAAACATAGAGGGGGATGAGCAGTTCTTC

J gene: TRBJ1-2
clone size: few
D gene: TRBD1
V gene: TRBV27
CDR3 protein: CASSPITGTEATGYTF
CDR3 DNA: TGTGCCAGCAGCCCCATTACCGGGACAGAAGCTACTGGCTACACCTTC

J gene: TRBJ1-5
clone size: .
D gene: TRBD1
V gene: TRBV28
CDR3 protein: CASSPNDRGDQPQHF
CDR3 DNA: TGTGCCAGCAGCCCGAACGACAGGGGAGACCAGCCCCAGCATTTT

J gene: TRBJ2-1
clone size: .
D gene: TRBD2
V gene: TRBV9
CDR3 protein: CASSVAAGAPGEQFF
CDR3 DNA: TGTGCCAGCAGCGTAGCGGCGGGAGCCCCGGGTGAGCAGTTCTTC